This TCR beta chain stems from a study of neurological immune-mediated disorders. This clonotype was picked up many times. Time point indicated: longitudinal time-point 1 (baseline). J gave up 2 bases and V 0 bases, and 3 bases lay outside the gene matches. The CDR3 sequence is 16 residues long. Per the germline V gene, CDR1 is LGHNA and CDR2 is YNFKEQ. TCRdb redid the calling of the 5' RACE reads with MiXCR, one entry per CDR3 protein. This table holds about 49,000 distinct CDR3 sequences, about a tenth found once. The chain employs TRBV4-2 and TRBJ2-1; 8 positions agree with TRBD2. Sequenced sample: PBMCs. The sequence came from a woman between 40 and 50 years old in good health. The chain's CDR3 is CASSQDRTSTYNEQFF. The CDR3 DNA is TGTGCCAGCAGCCAAGACCGGACTAGCACCTACAATGAGCAGTTCTTC.